This paragraph covers one T cell receptor beta chain sequence. The data are from a study of cytomegalovirus exposure and HLA in healthy donors. V trimming: 3 bases; J trimming: 4 bases; junction bases outside the gene matches: 10. The CDR3 runs 17 residues. The germline V gene has CDR1 SGHVS and CDR2 FQNEAQ. With 60 Vbeta and 13 Jbeta primers, the PCR was carried out. TCRdb's table, derived via immunoSEQ multiplex PCR, lists solely in-frame clones and lacks some. In the table there are 110,000 or so clones, around 70% of which are singletons. The receptor was isolated from a man aged 40-50 years in good health and CMV-seronegative. The rearrangement joins TRBV7-8 to TRBJ2-5; 11 nucleotides match TRBD2. Sequenced input: PBMCs. CDR3 nucleotides: TGTGCCAGCAGCTTGATAGCGGGAGGGCCGGTTGGAGAGACCCAGTACTTC. This gives the protein CASSLIAGGPVGETQYF.